This is a list of T cell receptor beta chains from one sample in a study of blood T cell repertoires in COVID-19. Some clones are missing from TCRdb's copy, which holds only in-frame ones; the method was immunoSEQ multiplex PCR. The sample consists of around 440,000 clones, about 87% of them appearing once. The source material was peripheral blood. Receptors were obtained from a woman aged 50 to 60 with COVID-19, enrolled during active disease. The CDR3 runs from the conserved cysteine through the conserved F or W. The order of the fields is V gene, D gene, J gene, clone size, CDR3 protein, CDR3 DNA. D genes are given only for firm matches. The listing skips clone size in some rows; elsewhere it reads once, few, many or a size class.

V: TRBV15; D: NA; J: TRBJ1-1; size: NA; CDR3: CAIGSGAEAFF; DNA: TGTGCCATAGGGTCGGGGGCTGAAGCTTTCTTT
V: TRBV30; D: TRBD2; J: TRBJ2-2; size: NA; CDR3: CAWSLAGGPDGELFF; DNA: TGTGCCTGGAGTCTAGCGGGGGGGCCGGACGGGGAGCTGTTTTTT
V: TRBV5-1; D: TRBD2; J: TRBJ2-1; size: NA; CDR3: CASSLASYFLAGVEEQFF; DNA: TGCGCCAGCAGCTTGGCCAGTTATTTCCTAGCGGGGGTGGAGGAGCAGTTCTTC
V: TRBV28; D: NA; J: TRBJ2-5; size: NA; CDR3: CASSSQGRATQYF; DNA: TGTGCCAGCAGTTCCCAGGGGCGGGCGACCCAGTACTTC
V: TRBV27; D: NA; J: TRBJ1-2; size: NA; CDR3: CASSSVGLRTDYGYTF; DNA: TGTGCCAGCAGTTCTGTGGGGCTAAGGACAGACTATGGCTACACCTTC
V: TRBV5-5; D: NA; J: TRBJ1-2; size: NA; CDR3: CASSLGAGPYSGYTF; DNA: TGTGCCAGCAGCTTGGGCGCAGGGCCCTATAGTGGCTACACCTTC
V: TRBV27; D: TRBD1; J: TRBJ2-3; size: NA; CDR3: CASSLQGAVDTQYF; DNA: TGTGCCAGCAGTTTACAGGGGGCAGTCGATACGCAGTATTTT
V: TRBV20-1; D: TRBD1; J: TRBJ1-1; size: once; CDR3: CSASLGQGVTEAFF; DNA: TGCAGTGCTAGTTTGGGACAGGGGGTCACTGAAGCTTTCTTT
V: TRBV6-5; D: TRBD1; J: TRBJ1-1; size: once; CDR3: CASRDRVENTEAFF; DNA: TGTGCCAGCCGGGACAGGGTGGAAAACACTGAAGCTTTCTTT
V: TRBV10-3; D: TRBD1; J: TRBJ2-7; size: NA; CDR3: CALGGQGTYEQYF; DNA: TGTGCCCTCGGGGGACAGGGGACCTACGAGCAGTACTTC
V: TRBV25-1; D: NA; J: TRBJ1-6; size: NA; CDR3: CASSEPGDNSPLHF; DNA: TGTGCCAGCAGTGAACCGGGTGACAATTCACCCCTCCACTTT
V: TRBV5-1; D: NA; J: TRBJ1-1; size: NA; CDR3: CASSSGVVMNTEAFF; DNA: TGCGCCAGCAGCTCGGGGGTCGTCATGAACACTGAAGCTTTCTTT
V: TRBV7-3; D: TRBD2; J: TRBJ2-1; size: NA; CDR3: CASAAGGPYNEQFF; DNA: TGTGCCAGTGCAGCGGGGGGACCATACAATGAGCAGTTCTTC
V: TRBV5-4; D: NA; J: TRBJ2-7; size: NA; CDR3: CASSLWASSYEQYF; DNA: TGTGCCAGCAGCTTGTGGGCAAGTTCCTACGAGCAGTACTTC
V: TRBV5-6; D: TRBD2; J: TRBJ2-7; size: NA; CDR3: CASSLDLGLAVSSYEQYF; DNA: TGTGCCAGCAGCTTGGATCTGGGACTAGCTGTATCCTCCTACGAGCAGTACTTC
V: TRBV18; D: NA; J: TRBJ2-5; size: NA; CDR3: CASSPRGVETQYF; DNA: TGTGCCAGCTCACCACGGGGGGTGGAGACCCAGTACTTC
V: TRBV7-6; D: TRBD2; J: TRBJ2-2; size: NA; CDR3: CASSSSTSGEGTGELFF; DNA: TGTGCCAGCAGCTCATCGACTAGCGGGGAAGGCACCGGGGAGCTGTTTTTT